These T cell receptor beta chains were read from a single sample in a study of shared clonotypes between healthy human individuals. This table comes from immunoSEQ multiplex PCR, and its TCRdb copy is limited to in-frame clones, with some not included. Of about 2.4 million clones listed, roughly 92% were seen once; the top ten hold 0.13% to 0.15%. The material sequenced was naive CD4+ T cells sorted from blood. The receptors stem from a man aged 18 to 35 in good health. The CDR3 runs from the conserved cysteine through the conserved F or W. D genes are given only for firm matches. Clone sizes are given selectively: once, few, many, or a class where the clone is expanded.

TRBJ1-2 | - | TRBV6-6 | - | TGTGCCAGCAGTTACAGGATACACACCTTC | CASSYRIHTF
TRBJ2-7 | TRBD1 | TRBV5-1 | once | TGCGCCAGCAGTTCGACAGGGGGTACCTACGAGCAGTACTTC | CASSSTGGTYEQYF
TRBJ1-6 | - | TRBV5-1 | - | TGCGCCAGCAGCTTGGACACCGGGAATTCACCCCTCCACTTT | CASSLDTGNSPLHF
TRBJ2-7 | TRBD1 | TRBV9 | - | TGTGCCAGCAGCGTACAGGGGGCATCCTACGAGCAGTACTTC | CASSVQGASYEQYF
TRBJ1-4 | - | TRBV6-5 | - | TGTGCCAGCAGTTACAGGCAGGGTAATGAAAAACTGTTTTTT | CASSYRQGNEKLFF
TRBJ2-2 | - | TRBV7-3 | - | TGTGCCAGCAGTATCGGACCATCCACCGGGGAGCTGTTTTTT | CASSIGPSTGELFF
TRBJ2-7 | - | TRBV6-6 | - | TGTGCCAGCAGTTACTCGAAGCCTGATAGCTACGAGCAGTACTTC | CASSYSKPDSYEQYF
TRBJ2-1 | - | TRBV4-1 | once | TGCGCCAGCAGCCAAGTAGCCCCGGGACCGAGGGGTGAGCAGTTCTTC | CASSQVAPGPRGEQFF
TRBJ2-7 | - | TRBV5-1 | once | TGCGCCAGCAGTTCGACGGCCAGCTCCTACGAGCAGTACTTC | CASSSTASSYEQYF
TRBJ2-7 | TRBD1 | TRBV6-5 | - | TGTGCCAGCAGACGACAGGGGAGCTCCTACGAGCAGTACTTC | CASRRQGSSYEQYF
TRBJ1-1 | - | TRBV7-3 | - | TGTGCCAGCAGCTTAACGCTAGAGGACACTGAAGCTTTCTTT | CASSLTLEDTEAFF
TRBJ2-3 | - | TRBV19 | few | TGTGCCAGGGCGGGGCGGTCAGATACGCAGTATTTT | CARAGRSDTQYF
TRBJ1-2 | - | TRBV6-1 | - | TGTGCCAGCAGTGAAGATTTCAATTGGGATAACTATGGCTACACCTTC | CASSEDFNWDNYGYTF
TRBJ2-1 | TRBD1 | TRBV2 | - | TGTGCCAGCACCACGGGGCAGGGGGCCTACAATGAGCAGTTCTTC | CASTTGQGAYNEQFF
TRBJ2-1 | TRBD2 | TRBV7-2 | once | TGTGCCAGCAGCCCTAGGGATAAAAGCGGGAGGATTGAGCAGTTCTTC | CASSPRDKSGRIEQFF
TRBJ1-3 | - | TRBV5-4 | once | TGTGCCAGCAGCCAACATACAGGAAACACCATATATTTT | CASSQHTGNTIYF
TRBJ1-2 | - | TRBV19 | - | TGTGCCAGTAGTATAGAGGGTTATGGCTACACCTTC | CASSIEGYGYTF
TRBJ2-5 | - | TRBV7-2 | - | TGTGCCAGCAGCTTAGCGGGGCCTATCCAAGAGACCCAGTACTTC | CASSLAGPIQETQYF
TRBJ2-2 | - | TRBV5-1 | - | TGCGCCAGCAGCTGGCACCCGGGATTACACAATTTAACGAACACCGGGGAGCTGTTTTTT | CASSWHPGLHNLTNTGELFF
TRBJ1-3 | - | TRBV2 | - | TGTGCCAGCAGTCTTGACAGCTCTGGAAACACCATATATTTT | CASSLDSSGNTIYF
TRBJ1-6 | - | TRBV14 | - | TGTGCCAGCAGCCAAGAAATGGCGGGAAAGCCCCTCCACTTT | CASSQEMAGKPLHF
TRBJ1-1 | - | TRBV29-1 | - | TGCAGCGTACGTCCGAACACTGAAGCTTTCTTT | CSVRPNTEAFF
TRBJ1-3 | TRBD1 | TRBV19 | - | TGTGCCAGTAGTGCAATCGGACAGGCTGGAAACACCATATATTTT | CASSAIGQAGNTIYF
TRBJ1-1 | - | TRBV25-1 | - | TGTGCCAGCAGTGATTTTTCGAGGAACACTGAAGCTTTCTTT | CASSDFSRNTEAFF
TRBJ2-1 | - | TRBV5-6 | - | TGTGCCAGCAGCCCTCACCGCAGGGTCAATGAGCAGTTCTTC | CASSPHRRVNEQFF
TRBJ2-5 | TRBD2 | TRBV9 | - | TGTGCCAGCAGCGGCCTGGGACTAGCGGGAGCCGAGACCCAGTACTTC | CASSGLGLAGAETQYF
TRBJ2-1 | - | TRBV9 | - | TGTGCCAGCAGCCCGTTAAGGGACTTAGGGAATGAGCAGTTCTTC | CASSPLRDLGNEQFF
TRBJ2-7 | - | TRBV7-9 | - | TGTGCCAGCAGCTTAGCAGAGGGTGGGAGCTCCTACGAGCAGTACTTC | CASSLAEGGSSYEQYF
TRBJ2-7 | - | TRBV30 | - | TGTGCCTGGAGTGGTAGCTACGAGCAGTACTTC | CAWSGSYEQYF
TRBJ2-3 | TRBD2 | TRBV5-1 | - | TGCGCCAGCAGCCGGAGCGGGGGCACAGATACGCAGTATTTT | CASSRSGGTDTQYF
TRBJ1-6 | - | TRBV7-8 | - | TGTGCCAGCAGCTTAGCACAGCTAAATTCACCCCTCCACTTT | CASSLAQLNSPLHF
TRBJ2-3 | - | TRBV15 | - | TGTGCCACCAGCAGACCACTAGCTAGCGCTCAAGATACGCAGTATTTT | CATSRPLASAQDTQYF
TRBJ1-5 | - | TRBV6-1 | - | TGTGCCAGCAACAGATCGGGCAATCAGCCCCAGCATTTT | CASNRSGNQPQHF
TRBJ2-5 | - | TRBV6-5 | - | TGTGCCAGCAGTTACTCACCAGGTTGGGGGGAGACCCAGTACTTC | CASSYSPGWGETQYF
TRBJ2-5 | - | TRBV10-1 | - | TGCGCCACCAACCAGGGTAATGGAGAGACCCAGTACTTC | CATNQGNGETQYF
TRBJ1-2 | - | TRBV15 | few | TGTGCCACCAGCAGAGATAGAGGGGCGCAGAGTGGCTACACCTTC | CATSRDRGAQSGYTF
TRBJ2-5 | TRBD2 | TRBV7-2 | - | TGTGCCAGCACCACCTCCGGGACTAGCGGGAGTGGAGAGACCCAGTACTTC | CASTTSGTSGSGETQYF
TRBJ2-5 | TRBD2 | TRBV13 | - | TGTGCCAGCAGCCCTAGAAGGACTAGCGGGAGGCAAGAGACCCAGTACTTC | CASSPRRTSGRQETQYF
TRBJ2-2 | - | TRBV10-3 | once | TGTGCCATCAGTGAAAGTGGGGGTGGCGGGGAGCTGTTTTTT | CAISESGGGGELFF
TRBJ2-1 | TRBD1 | TRBV18 | once | TGTGCCAGCTCACCACCGACAGGGTACAATGAGCAGTTCTTC | CASSPPTGYNEQFF
TRBJ2-3 | TRBD1 | TRBV10-3 | - | TGTGCCATCAGTGGGGGCAGGGGGCCCACAGATACGCAGTATTTT | CAISGGRGPTDTQYF
TRBJ2-3 | - | TRBV10-3 | - | TGTGCCATCCTCGCCCTAGGGGCGGTAACGCAGTATTTT | CAILALGAVTQYF
TRBJ1-6 | TRBD1 | TRBV5-6 | - | TGTGCCAGCAGCTCACGTTTAGAGGGACAGGGTTTGTCACCCCTCCACTTT | CASSSRLEGQGLSPLHF
TRBJ2-4 | TRBD1 | TRBV30 | - | TGTGCCTACCGCCTGGACAGGGGGCATGACATTCAGTACTTC | CAYRLDRGHDIQYF
TRBJ1-2 | TRBD1 | TRBV30 | - | TGTGCCTGGAGTCAGACAGGGGGTGGCTACACCTTC | CAWSQTGGGYTF
TRBJ2-7 | TRBD2 | TRBV19 | - | TGTGCCAGTAGTATATCCGGGACTAGGGGGTACGAGCAGTACTTC | CASSISGTRGYEQYF
TRBJ1-6 | - | TRBV14 | - | TGTGCCAGCAGCCGGGGGGCAGGCTATAATTCACCCCTCCACTTT | CASSRGAGYNSPLHF
TRBJ2-3 | TRBD2 | TRBV6-1 | - | TGTGCCAGCAGTGGCAGCGGGGTTGGAGATACGCAGTATTTT | CASSGSGVGDTQYF